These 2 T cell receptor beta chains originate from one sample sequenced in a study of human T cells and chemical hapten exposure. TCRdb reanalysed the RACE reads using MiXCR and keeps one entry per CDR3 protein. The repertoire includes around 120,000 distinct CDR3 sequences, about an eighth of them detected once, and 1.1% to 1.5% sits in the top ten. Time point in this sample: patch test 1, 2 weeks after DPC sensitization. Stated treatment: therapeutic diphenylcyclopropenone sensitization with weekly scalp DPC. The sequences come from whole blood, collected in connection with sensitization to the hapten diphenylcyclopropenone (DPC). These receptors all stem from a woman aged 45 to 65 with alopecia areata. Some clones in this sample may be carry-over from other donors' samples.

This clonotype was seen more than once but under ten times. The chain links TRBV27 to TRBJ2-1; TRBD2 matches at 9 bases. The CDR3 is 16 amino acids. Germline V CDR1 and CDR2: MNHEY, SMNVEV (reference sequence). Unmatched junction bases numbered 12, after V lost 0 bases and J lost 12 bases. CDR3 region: CASSLSTSGRHGGQFF. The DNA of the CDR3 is TGTGCCAGCAGTTTATCAACTAGCGGGCGGCATGGGGGGCAGTTCTTC.

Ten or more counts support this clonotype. This CDR3 reads CASSRGTSSYNSPLHF. CDR3 bases: TGTGCCAGCAGTAGGGGGACCAGCTCCTATAATTCACCCCTCCACTTT. This chain links TRBV25-1 with TRBJ1-6; D is possibly TRBD1 (6 bases). Germline V lookup: CDR1 MGHDK, CDR2 SYGVNS. V was trimmed by 5 bases and J by 0 bases, leaving 11 bases between them. The CDR3 is 16 residues long.